Detailed here is one T cell receptor beta chain. Its target is not known. The data originate from a study of siplizumab effects on memory and regulatory T cells. TCRdb keeps only in-frame clones here, not all; method: immunoSEQ multiplex PCR. In the table there are around 100,000 clones, around 94% of which are singletons. Germline-derived CDR1 and CDR2 are MNHNS and SASEGT. V lost 10 bases to trimming and J lost 1 base; unmatched junction nucleotides: 3. The CDR3 is 14 residues long. Broader study findings: Phenotypic classification as naive or memory proved unattainable for roughly 80-96% of proliferating CD4+ or CD8+ clones.

The material sequenced was Tregs sorted from blood. This receptor was taken from a human donor in good health. The chain combines TRBV6-1 with TRBJ2-3; 12 bases are a match to TRBD2. The CDR3 DNA follows: TGTGCCATCAGACTAGCGGGAGGCACAGATACGCAGTATTTT. It encodes CAIRLAGGTDTQYF.